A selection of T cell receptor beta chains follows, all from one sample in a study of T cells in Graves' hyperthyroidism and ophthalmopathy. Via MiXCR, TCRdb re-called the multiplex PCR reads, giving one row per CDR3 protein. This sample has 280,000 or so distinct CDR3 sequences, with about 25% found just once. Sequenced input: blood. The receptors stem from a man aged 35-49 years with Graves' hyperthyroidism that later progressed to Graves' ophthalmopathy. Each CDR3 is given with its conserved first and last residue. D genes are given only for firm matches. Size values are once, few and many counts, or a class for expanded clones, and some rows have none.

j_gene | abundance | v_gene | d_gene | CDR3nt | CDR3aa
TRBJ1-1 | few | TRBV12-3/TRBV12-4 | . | TGTGCCAGCAGTGCCTACAGGATATATGGCACTGAAGCTTTCTTT | CASSAYRIYGTEAFF
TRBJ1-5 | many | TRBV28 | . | TGTGCCAGCCGCCAGGGTGGGGGAGATCAGCCCCAGCATTTT | CASRQGGGDQPQHF
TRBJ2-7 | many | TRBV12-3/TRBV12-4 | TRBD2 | TGTGCCAGCAGTCAGACTAGCGGCGCCTACGAGCAGTACTTC | CASSQTSGAYEQYF
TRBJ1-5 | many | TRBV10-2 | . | TGCGCCAGCAGTGATTGGGGTTGGCAGCCCCAGCATTTT | CASSDWGWQPQHF
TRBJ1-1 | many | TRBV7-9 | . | TGTGCCAGCACCTCCAGCGGGGGTAGCACTGAAGCTTTCTTT | CASTSSGGSTEAFF
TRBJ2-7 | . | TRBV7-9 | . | TGTGCCAGCACCCCGGACACCCCCTACGAGCAGTACTTC | CASTPDTPYEQYF
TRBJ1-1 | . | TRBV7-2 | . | TGTGCCAGCAGCTTAAGGAGCCAGGCTTTCTTT | CASSLRSQAFF
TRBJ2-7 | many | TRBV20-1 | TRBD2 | TGCAGTGCTAGAGGAGCTAGCGGGAGGTCTGGCTACGAGCAGTACTTC | CSARGASGRSGYEQYF
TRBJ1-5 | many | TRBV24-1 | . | TGTGCCACCAGTGGTGACACTGATAGCAATCAGCCCCAGCATTTT | CATSGDTDSNQPQHF
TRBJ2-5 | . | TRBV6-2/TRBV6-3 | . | TGTGCCAGCAGTTATGGCACGACCCCCCAAGAGACCCAGTACTTC | CASSYGTTPQETQYF
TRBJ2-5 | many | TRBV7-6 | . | TGTGCCAGCAGCTTCAATGGCAGAAACGAGGGGGAGACCCAGTACTTC | CASSFNGRNEGETQYF
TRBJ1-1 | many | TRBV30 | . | TGTGCCTGGAGTGTAGTCAGTGAAGCTTTCTTT | CAWSVVSEAFF
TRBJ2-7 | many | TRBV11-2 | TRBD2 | TGTGCCAGCAGCCCATCACTAGCGGGAGATCCCGAGCAGTACTTC | CASSPSLAGDPEQYF
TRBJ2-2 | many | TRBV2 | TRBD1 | TGTGCCAGCACCCCCCGGACAGGAACGAACACCGGGGAGCTGTTTTTT | CASTPRTGTNTGELFF
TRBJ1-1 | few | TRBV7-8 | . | TGTGCCAGCACCTCCGAAGGGGGTCCGGGGACTGAAGCTTTCTTT | CASTSEGGPGTEAFF
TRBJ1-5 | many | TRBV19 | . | TGTGCCAGTAAACCCCGGACCAGAGTAAGCAATCAGCCCCAGCATTTT | CASKPRTRVSNQPQHF
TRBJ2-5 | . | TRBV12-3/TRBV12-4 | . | TGTGCCAGCAGTCGGCACTTATCCCAAGAGACCCAGTACTTC | CASSRHLSQETQYF
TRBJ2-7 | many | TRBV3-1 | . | TGTGCCAGCAGCCCGCGACAGCCCAATGCCTACGAGCAGTACTTC | CASSPRQPNAYEQYF
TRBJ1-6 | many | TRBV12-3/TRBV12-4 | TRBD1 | TGTGCCAGCAGTCGGCCCGGGACAGGGAGGGATTCACCCCTCCACTTT | CASSRPGTGRDSPLHF
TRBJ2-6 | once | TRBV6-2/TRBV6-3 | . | TGTGCCAGCAGTTACGAGGGGGACGGGGCCAACGTCCTGACTTTC | CASSYEGDGANVLTF
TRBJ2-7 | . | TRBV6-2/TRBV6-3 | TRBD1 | TGTGCCAGCAGTAACCCCCTCAAGACAGGGTCCTACGAGCAGTACTTC | CASSNPLKTGSYEQYF
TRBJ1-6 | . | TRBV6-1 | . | TGTGCCAGCAATGCGGGGGGCCCAGATTCACCCCTCCACTTT | CASNAGGPDSPLHF
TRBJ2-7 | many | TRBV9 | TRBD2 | TGTGCCAGCAGCTCAACTAGCGACAACTACGAGCAGTACTTC | CASSSTSDNYEQYF
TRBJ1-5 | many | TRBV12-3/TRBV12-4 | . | TGTGCCAGCAGTTTAGGCAGGGGATTTCAGCCCCAGCATTTT | CASSLGRGFQPQHF
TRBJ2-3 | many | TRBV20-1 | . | TGCAGTGCTCGGGGGACTTTGAACACAGATACGCAGTATTTT | CSARGTLNTDTQYF
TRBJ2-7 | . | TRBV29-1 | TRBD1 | TGCAGCGTTATCTGGGGGGACAGGGACGTTCTCGAGCAGTACTTC | CSVIWGDRDVLEQYF
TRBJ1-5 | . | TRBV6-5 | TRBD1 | TGTGCCAGCAGTTTCGGGACAGGGGGAAGCCCCGGTCAGCCCCAGCATTTT | CASSFGTGGSPGQPQHF
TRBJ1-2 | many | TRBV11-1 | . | TGTGCCAGCAGCTTAAATGCGGGACCTAGAATCAGCTATGGCTACACCTTC | CASSLNAGPRISYGYTF
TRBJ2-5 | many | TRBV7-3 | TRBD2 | TGTGCCAGCAGTTCCGCGGGAGGGCCTGCAAAGACCCAGTACTTC | CASSSAGGPAKTQYF
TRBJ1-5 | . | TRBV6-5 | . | TGTGCCAGCAGTTACTTCAAGCCCTCGGACAAACAGCCCCAGCATTTT | CASSYFKPSDKQPQHF
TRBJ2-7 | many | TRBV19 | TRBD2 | TGTGCCAGTAGTCAACCCTCGAGCGGGAGGGATTCCTACGAGCAGTACTTC | CASSQPSSGRDSYEQYF
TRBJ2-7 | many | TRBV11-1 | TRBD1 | TGTGCCAGCAGCCCCCGGGGGACAGGGCGGTACGAGCAGTACTTC | CASSPRGTGRYEQYF
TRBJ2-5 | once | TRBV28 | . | TGTGCCAGCAGGCCTCCGAGGGCCCAAGAGACCCAGTACTTC | CASRPPRAQETQYF
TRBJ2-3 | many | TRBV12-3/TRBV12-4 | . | TGTGCCAGCACTCCTGGGGGGACAGATACGCAGTATTTT | CASTPGGTDTQYF
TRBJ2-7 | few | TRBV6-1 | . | TGTGCCAGCAGCCCCGGGACCGATGGGTCCTACGAGCAGTACTTC | CASSPGTDGSYEQYF
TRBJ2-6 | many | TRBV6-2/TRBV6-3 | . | TGTGCCAGCAGTGTGACTTTTAGCTCTGGGGCCAACGTCCTGACTTTC | CASSVTFSSGANVLTF
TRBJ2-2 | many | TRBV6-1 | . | TGTGCCAGCAGAGCCCTGAACACCGGGGAGCTGTTTTTT | CASRALNTGELFF